This T cell receptor beta chain was retrieved from a study of shared clonotypes between healthy human individuals. Study information: Researchers assigned three CD4 naive, three CD4 memory, two CD8 naive and one CD8 memory plate to each donor. The study, taken as a whole, reports: Sharing across four donors was highest in naive CD4 (roughly 5%) and lowest in memory CD8 (around 0.4%).

There are 12 residues in the CDR3. Germline V gene data show CDR1 as SGHNT and CDR2 as YYREEE (reference sequence). Comments on this clone: As yet, its antigen is unknown. The germline gene is not matched at one end of the junction; a read error may be the cause.

Generated by immunoSEQ multiplex PCR, the TCRdb table keeps only in-frame clones and is missing some. The sample includes about 670,000 clones, 72% seen only once; the top ten take about 2%. Sequencing input: memory CD4+ T cells sorted from blood. Subset indicated: CD45RA-negative fraction. This chain links TRBV5-4 with TRBJ1-2; a possible D gene is TRBD1 (5 bases). The TCR comes from a woman aged 25-40 years in good health. The CDR3, as DNA: TGTGCCAGCAGTTCAGGTGAGGGGCCCAGCATCTTC. Amino acid sequence: CASSSGEGPSIF.